These 26 T cell receptor beta chains share one sample of origin, sequenced in a study of shared clonotypes between healthy human individuals. TCRdb keeps only in-frame clones here, not all; method: immunoSEQ multiplex PCR. The sample shows approximately 2,300,000 clones, approximately 90% of them seen only once. The sample consisted of naive CD4+ T cells from PBMCs. As to subset: CD45RA+ positively selected. The source of these receptors is a man aged 18 to 30 in good health. Some clones in this sample may be carry-over from other donors' samples.

This chain connects TRBV7-9 to TRBJ2-1; D might be TRBD1 or TRBD2, each matching 6 bases. Trimming removed 5 bases at V and 0 bases at J, with 14 bases between. Germline V gene data show CDR1 as SEHNR and CDR2 as FQNEAQ (reference sequence). The CDR3 is made up of 16 amino acids. CDR3 in amino acids: CASSTGTFRSYNEQFF. CDR3 coding DNA: TGTGCCAGCAGCACAGGGACTTTTCGCTCCTACAATGAGCAGTTCTTC. The whole variable domain, remainder taken from reference TRBV7-9 and TRBJ2-1, is DTGVSQNPRHKITKRGQNVTFRCDPISEHNRLYWYRQTLGQGPEFLTYFQNEAQLEKSRLLSDRFSAERPKGSFSTLEIQRTEQGDSAMYLCASSTGTFRSYNEQFFGPGTRLTVL.

The CDR3 here is CATSRTDRKRSYGYTF. CDR3 in DNA: TGTGCCACCAGTAGAACGGACAGAAAAAGGAGCTATGGCTACACCTTC. This chain joins TRBV15 and TRBJ1-2; maybe TRBD1 (6 bases). The CDR3 totals 16 residues. CDR1 and CDR2 (germline): LNHNV, YYDKDF (reference sequence). V lost 6 bases to trimming and J lost 4 bases, with 21 bases between them. Full variable domain (missing parts from reference TRBV15 and TRBJ1-2): DAMVIQNPRYQVTQFGKPVTLSCSQTLNHNVMYWYQQKSSQAPKLLFHYYDKDFNNEADTPDNFQSRRPNTSFCFLDIRSPGLGDTAMYLCATSRTDRKRSYGYTFGSGTRLTVV.

The chain is built from TRBV12-5 and TRBJ1-4; a weak D match, TRBD1 (5 bases). This CDR3 is built from 16 residues. The V and J ends lost 3 bases and 7 bases respectively, with 18 bases between them. CDR1 and CDR2 (germline): LGHNT, FRNRAP. This CDR3 reads CASGFPGHNLGEKLFF. The CDR3 DNA reads TGTGCTAGTGGTTTCCCGGGGCACAACCTGGGTGAAAAACTGTTTTTT.

CDR3 residues: CSAGTSSEQYF. DNA for the CDR3: TGCAGTGCCGGAACTAGCTCCGAGCAGTACTTC. The chain carries TRBV20-1 and TRBJ2-7, with D perhaps TRBD2 (6 bases). This CDR3 comprises 11 residues. The germline gives CDR1 DFQATT, CDR2 SNEGSKA (reference sequence). Trimming stripped 6 bases from V and 6 bases from J, with 12 bases between.

As to this clone: Within the sample, other DNA sequences also encode this same CDR3. Written as DNA, the CDR3 is TGCGCCAGCAGCCTGGGACAGGGGATCTACGAGCAGTACTTC. This codes for CASSLGQGIYEQYF. The V call is TRBV5-1, the J call TRBJ2-7, with 10 bases identical to TRBD1. CDR1 is SGHRS and CDR2 is YFSETQ in the germline V gene. J was trimmed by 3 bases and V by 4 bases; bases with no gene match: 4. The CDR3 length is 14 residues.

The chain has TRBV5-8 and TRBJ1-1; tentative D call: TRBD1 (5 bases). Per the germline V gene, CDR1 is SGHTS and CDR2 is YDEGEE. CDR3 length: 15 amino acids. V lost 3 bases to trimming and J lost 0 bases, with 12 bases between them. The CDR3 region is CASSWERGVNTEAFF. The CDR3 region has the DNA TGTGCCAGCAGCTGGGAAAGGGGCGTGAACACTGAAGCTTTCTTT.

The chain combines TRBV27 with TRBJ1-5; 7 bases fit TRBD1. The trim removed 2 bases at V and 9 bases at J, leaving 7 bases unmatched. The CDR3 has 14 amino acids. Germline V lookup: CDR1 MNHEY, CDR2 SMNVEV (reference sequence). CDR3 protein: CASSLIRGQGPQHF. CDR3 nucleotides: TGTGCCAGCAGTTTAATTAGGGGGCAGGGGCCCCAGCATTTT.

This clone is a singleton in its sample. The CDR3 sequence: CASSQGPGGTTEAFF. The CDR3 DNA reads TGTGCCAGCAGCCAAGGCCCAGGGGGTACCACTGAAGCTTTCTTT. J is TRBJ1-1 and V is TRBV4-2, with TRBD1 matching over 7 bases. Germline CDR1 reads LGHNA; CDR2 reads YNFKEQ. The CDR3 is 15 amino acids. V trimming: 1 base; J trimming: 4 bases; junction bases outside the gene matches: 6.

For the CDR3, the DNA is TGTGCCAGCAGTGACGGGACTAGCGGCACAGATACGCAGTATTTT. Protein sequence: CASSDGTSGTDTQYF. The rearrangement joins TRBV11-3 to TRBJ2-3, with 10 bases matching TRBD2. Germline-derived CDR1 and CDR2 are SGHNT and YENEEA. The CDR3 is 15 residues long. Losses at the gene ends were 6 bases for V and 1 base for J; bases not matched to a gene: 4.

The chain joins TRBV5-8 to TRBJ2-7, with TRBD1 identical over 8 bases. CDR3 length: 14 residues. V trimming: 5 bases; J trimming: 1 base; junction bases outside the gene matches: 5. Germline CDR1 and CDR2: SGHTS and YDEGEE. As DNA, the CDR3 is TGTGCCAGCAGGACGACAGGGGAATCCTACGAGCAGTACTTC. It is translated as CASRTTGESYEQYF.

This rearrangement joins TRBV18 to TRBJ2-1; possible D gene TRBD2, 6 bases. The CDR3 contains 15 residues. Germline V gene lookup returns CDR1 KGHSH and CDR2 LQKENI. Trimming stripped 2 bases from V and 4 bases from J, with 12 bases between. CDR3 nucleotide sequence: TGTGCCAGCTCACCAGGGGCTAGCGCTTACAATGAGCAGTTCTTC. It is translated as CASSPGASAYNEQFF.

CDR3 region: CASGGPSSGNTIYF. DNA for the CDR3: TGTGCCAGCGGGGGCCCCAGCTCTGGAAACACCATATATTTT. This chain uses TRBV2 with TRBJ1-3; possibly TRBD1 for D (6 bases). Germline values: CDR1 SNHLY, CDR2 FYNNEI. V was clipped by 8 bases and J by 0 bases, with 11 bases between them. This CDR3 comprises 14 residues.

The chain couples TRBV9 to TRBJ2-7; TRBD1 matches 9 bases. Germline CDR1 is SGDLS and CDR2 is YYNGEE. The CDR3 loop spans 14 amino acids. V lost 4 bases and J lost 4; bases outside the gene matches: 6. The chain's CDR3 is CASSTTQGAYEQYF. CDR3 in DNA: TGTGCCAGCAGCACGACACAGGGGGCGTACGAGCAGTACTTC.

This sequence joins TRBV5-1 and TRBJ1-2; 8 nucleotides agree with TRBD1. The CDR3 length is 16 residues. Germline CDR1 reads SGHRS; CDR2 reads YFSETQ. The trim removed 4 bases at V and 8 bases at J, leaving 16 bases unmatched. CDR3 amino acids: CASSVQGDKAPDGYTF. CDR3 in DNA: TGCGCCAGCAGCGTACAGGGGGACAAGGCCCCCGACGGCTACACCTTC.

The J gene is TRBJ1-2, the V gene TRBV7-2; D not resolved. This CDR3 contains 14 residues. Germline-derived CDR1 and CDR2 are SGHTA and FQGNSA. V was cut by 1 base and J by 7 bases, with 13 bases left in between. CDR3 nucleotides: TGTGCCAGCAGCTTAGGCCGGGGATTCGGTGGCTACACCTTC. It specifies CASSLGRGFGGYTF.

The chain has TRBV14 and TRBJ2-1, with 10 bases lining up with TRBD1. This CDR3 has 14 amino acids. Germline CDR1 SGHDN, CDR2 FVKESK. Trimming removed 1 base from V and 9 bases from J; junction bases left unmatched: 3. In DNA form, the CDR3 reads TGTGCCAGCAGCCAAGGGACAGGGGGTCTTGAGCAGTTCTTC. It specifies CASSQGTGGLEQFF.

The genes are TRBV5-4 and TRBJ2-3, with 8 nucleotides matching TRBD2. The CDR3 runs 14 residues. Germline V lookup: CDR1 SGHNT, CDR2 YYREEE (reference sequence). Trimming removed 3 bases from V and 5 bases from J; junction bases left unmatched: 5. The CDR3 DNA reads TGTGCCAGCAGCTCAGCGGGAGTCGGAGATACGCAGTATTTT. Translated, it gives CASSSAGVGDTQYF. The full variable domain, with the rest looked up from reference TRBV5-4 and TRBJ2-3, is ETGVTQSPTHLIKTRGQQVTLRCSSQSGHNTVSWYQQALGQGPQFIFQYYREEENGRGNFPPRFSGLQFPNYSSELNVNALELDDSALYLCASSSAGVGDTQYFGPGTRLTVL.

This rearrangement joins TRBV9 to TRBJ2-5; D is possibly TRBD1 (5 bases). Germline CDR1 and CDR2: SGDLS and YYNGEE. The CDR3 consists of 13 residues. The ends were cut back, 0 bases at V and 3 bases at J, with 6 bases in the middle. In DNA form, the CDR3 reads TGTGCCAGCAGCGTAGAGGGGAAAGAGACCCAGTACTTC. This encodes CASSVEGKETQYF.

This rearrangement joins TRBV6-6 to TRBJ2-3; 9 nucleotides match TRBD2. V was pared by 3 bases and J by 0 bases, with 4 bases of the junction left unmatched. There are 16 residues in the CDR3. CDR1 is MNHNY and CDR2 is SVGAGI in the germline V gene (reference sequence). CDR3 nucleotide sequence: TGTGCCAGCAGTTATTTCAGCGGGAGGAGCACAGATACGCAGTATTTT. Translated: CASSYFSGRSTDTQYF.

CDR3 residues: CASSIRGGEVELFF. In DNA form, the CDR3 reads TGTGCCAGCAGCATAAGGGGCGGGGAGGTTGAGCTGTTTTTT. V usage is TRBV9 and J usage is TRBJ2-2; possibly TRBD2 for D (6 bases). This CDR3 comprises 14 residues. CDR1 is SGDLS, CDR2 YYNGEE, per germline. V lost 4 bases and J lost 11, with 18 bases in between.

The gene calls are TRBV28 and TRBJ2-3, with 13 positions matching TRBD2. Trimming took 5 bases from V and 0 from J; bases not matched to a gene: 11. Germline CDR1 MDHEN, CDR2 SYDVKM. The CDR3 covers 19 residues. The CDR3 DNA reads TGTGCCAGCAGTGAACGTGGACTAGCGGGAGCTGGAAGCACAGATACGCAGTATTTT. Its translation: CASSERGLAGAGSTDTQYF.

The J gene is TRBJ2-1, the V gene TRBV5-1; D gene uncertain. This CDR3 region has 14 residues. Germline V gives CDR1 SGHRS, CDR2 YFSETQ. V was trimmed by 0 bases and J by 8 bases, leaving 12 bases between them. The DNA for the CDR3 is TGCGCCAGCAGCTTGGGGGCCCTCGTAGATGAGCAGTTCTTC. Encoded protein: CASSLGALVDEQFF.

The CDR3 nucleotides read TGTGCCAGCAGTGTCCTCGTGAACACCGGGGAGCTGTTTTTT. Protein product: CASSVLVNTGELFF. The chain has TRBV6-1 and TRBJ2-2; D gene uncertain. Germline CDR1 reads MNHNS; CDR2 reads SASEGT. The germline V and J ends were trimmed by 4 bases and 1 base, with 7 bases remaining between them. The CDR3 is 14 residues long.

The V call is TRBV6-4, the J call TRBJ2-2; a weak D match, TRBD2 (6 bases). CDR1 and CDR2 from the germline V gene are MRHNA and SNTAGT. The CDR3 totals 13 residues. Trimming took off 4 bases at V and 5 bases at J, with 8 bases between the two ends. CDR3 nucleotide sequence: TGTGCCAGCAGTGGGGGGGAGACCGGGGAGCTGTTTTTT. This sequence encodes CASSGGETGELFF.

The count of this clone is one. The rearrangement uses TRBV29-1 and TRBJ2-1, with D hard to call. Germline CDR1 reads SQVTM; CDR2 reads ANQGSEA. The CDR3 contains 14 residues. V was pared by 2 bases and J by 4 bases, with 12 bases between. In DNA, the CDR3 is TGCAGCGTTGAAACTGGGTGGCTGTACAATGAGCAGTTCTTC. Amino acid sequence: CSVETGWLYNEQFF.

The chain couples TRBV7-9 to TRBJ2-7, with 12 bases identical to TRBD2. This CDR3 spans 16 amino acids. Trimming took 4 bases from V and 4 from J; bases not matched to a gene: 8. The germline gives CDR1 SEHNR, CDR2 FQNEAQ (reference sequence). The CDR3 reads CASSSGLAGLPYEQYF. CDR3 nucleotide sequence: TGTGCCAGCAGCTCAGGACTAGCGGGACTGCCTTACGAGCAGTACTTC.